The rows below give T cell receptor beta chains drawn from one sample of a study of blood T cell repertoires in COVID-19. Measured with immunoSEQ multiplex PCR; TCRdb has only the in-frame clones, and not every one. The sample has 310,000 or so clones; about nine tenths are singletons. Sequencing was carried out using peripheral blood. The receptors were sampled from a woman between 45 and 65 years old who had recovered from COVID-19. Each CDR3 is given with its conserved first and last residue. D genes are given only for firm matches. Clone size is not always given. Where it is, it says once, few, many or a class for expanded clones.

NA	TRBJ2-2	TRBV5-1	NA	TGCGCCAGCAGCTTGATTGGGAGTGACACCGGGGAGCTGTTTTTT	CASSLIGSDTGELFF
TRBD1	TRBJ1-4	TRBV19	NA	TGTGCCAGTAGTTTTAAGGGACAGGGGGCCAAGAATGAAAAACTGTTTTTT	CASSFKGQGAKNEKLFF
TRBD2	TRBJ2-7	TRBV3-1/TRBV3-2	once	TGTGCCAGCAGCCAAGCGTCTAGCGGATACTACGAGCAGTACTTC	CASSQASSGYYEQYF
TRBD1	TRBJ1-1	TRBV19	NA	TGTGCCAGTAGGGCGACAGGGCGGAACACTGAAGCTTTCTTT	CASRATGRNTEAFF
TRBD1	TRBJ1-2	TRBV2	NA	TGTGCCAGCCGGGACAGGGGGTATCGCTACACCTTC	CASRDRGYRYTF
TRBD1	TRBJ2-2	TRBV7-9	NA	TGTGCCAGCAGCTTCCCGGGACAGCCCACCGGGGAGCTGTTTTTT	CASSFPGQPTGELFF
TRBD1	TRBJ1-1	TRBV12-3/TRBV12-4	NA	TGTGCCAGCAGCCGAGGGACAGTTGAAGCTTTCTTT	CASSRGTVEAFF
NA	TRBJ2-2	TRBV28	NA	TGTGCCAGCCGTCCCCCGGGCGGGGAGCTGTTTTTT	CASRPPGGELFF
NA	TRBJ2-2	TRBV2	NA	TGTGCCAGCAGTTTATCAGCGGGTATTGACGGGGAGCTGTTTTTT	CASSLSAGIDGELFF
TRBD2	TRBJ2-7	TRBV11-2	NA	TGTGCCAGCAGCGGGACTAGCGAGAGCCCACACTTCCTCTACGAGCAGTACTTC	CASSGTSESPHFLYEQYF
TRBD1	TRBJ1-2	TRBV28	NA	TGTGCCAGCAGTCGACTAGGGACAGGGATGGTTGAGTTGGGCTACACCTTC	CASSRLGTGMVELGYTF
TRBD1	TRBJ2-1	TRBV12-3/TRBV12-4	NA	TGTGCCAGCAGTTTACACAGGGGGAATGAGCAGTTCTTC	CASSLHRGNEQFF
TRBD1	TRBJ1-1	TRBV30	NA	TGTGCCTGGAATCTAAAACAGGGGGGTGAAGCTTTCTTT	CAWNLKQGGEAFF
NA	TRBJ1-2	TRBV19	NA	TGTGCCAGTAGTATGGTCCCGGGGGAGGACTATGGCTACACCTTC	CASSMVPGEDYGYTF
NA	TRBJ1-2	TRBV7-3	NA	TGTGCCAGCAGCAAAATGTCGGGGGAGGGCTACACCTTC	CASSKMSGEGYTF
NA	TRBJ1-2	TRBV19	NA	TGTGCCAGTAGCCCCCAAGTGGCCCGTGGGGTGAGGGACTCCACCTATGGCTACACCTTC	CASSPQVARGVRDSTYGYTF
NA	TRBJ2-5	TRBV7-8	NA	TGTGCCAGCAGCCCCACAAGAGAGACCCAGTACTTC	CASSPTRETQYF
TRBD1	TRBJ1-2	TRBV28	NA	TGTGCCAGCAGTGGACAGGGGGGGGGCAACTATGGCTACACCTTC	CASSGQGGGNYGYTF
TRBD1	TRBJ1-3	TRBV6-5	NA	TGTGCCAGCAGTTTTAGGACAGGGTCTGGAAACACCATATATTTT	CASSFRTGSGNTIYF
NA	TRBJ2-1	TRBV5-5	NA	TGTGCCAGCAGCTTGGAGGGGCTCAATGAGCAGTTCTTC	CASSLEGLNEQFF
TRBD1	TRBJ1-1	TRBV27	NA	TGTGCCAGCAGTTTATCGGGGTCAGGGGGCGCTGAAGCTTTCTTT	CASSLSGSGGAEAFF
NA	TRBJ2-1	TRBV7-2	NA	TGTGCCAGCAGCTTACTGCGACTCAATGAGCAGTTCTTC	CASSLLRLNEQFF
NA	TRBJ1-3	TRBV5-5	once	TGTGCCAGCAGCTTGGCCGGTAGGGGCAGTTATGGAAACACCATATATTTT	CASSLAGRGSYGNTIYF
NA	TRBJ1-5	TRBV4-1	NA	TGCGCCAGCAGCCATTACGGGACAACTAGCAATCAGCCCCAGCATTTT	CASSHYGTTSNQPQHF
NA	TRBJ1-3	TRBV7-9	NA	TGTGCCAGCAGCTTAGTCGGGGTAGGCACTGGAAACACCATATATTTT	CASSLVGVGTGNTIYF
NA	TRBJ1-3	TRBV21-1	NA	TGTGCCAGCAGCAAAAATCACATGAACTCTGGAAACACCATATATTTT	CASSKNHMNSGNTIYF
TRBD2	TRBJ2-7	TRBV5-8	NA	TGTGCCAGCAGCCCTCTAAAGACTAGCGGGGGATCACCCTACGAGCAGTACTTC	CASSPLKTSGGSPYEQYF
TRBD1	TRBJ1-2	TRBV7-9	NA	TGTGCCAGCAGCCCGTCGAGGAGACAGGGGATGTGCGGCTACACCTTC	CASSPSRRQGMCGYTF
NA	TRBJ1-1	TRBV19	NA	TGTGCCAGTCGCCCGGGACATTCCACTGAAGCTTTCTTT	CASRPGHSTEAFF
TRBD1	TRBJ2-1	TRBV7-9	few	TGTGCCAGCAGCTTGGGACAGGGGGCGAATGAGCAGTTCTTC	CASSLGQGANEQFF
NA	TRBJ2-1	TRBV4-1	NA	TGCGCCAGCAGCCCTCGCAGCAATGAGCAGTTCTTC	CASSPRSNEQFF
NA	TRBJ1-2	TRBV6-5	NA	TGTGCCAGCAGTCGCGGGGTCGGGTATGGCTACACCTTC	CASSRGVGYGYTF
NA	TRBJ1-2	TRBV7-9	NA	TGTGCCAGCAGCTTAGCAGGGGTAAACTATGGCTACACCTTC	CASSLAGVNYGYTF
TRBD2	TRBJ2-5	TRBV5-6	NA	TGTGCCAGCAGCTGGTGGCTAGCGGGGGACCAAGAGACCCAGTACTTC	CASSWWLAGDQETQYF
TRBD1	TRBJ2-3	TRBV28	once	TGTGCCAGCAGTTTACAGGGGGAAGGATTCACAGATACGCAGTATTTT	CASSLQGEGFTDTQYF
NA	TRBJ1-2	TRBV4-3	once	TGCGCCAGCAGCCAGTCACGGGGGACGAACTATGGCTACACCTTC	CASSQSRGTNYGYTF
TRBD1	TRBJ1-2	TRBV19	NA	TGTGCCAGTAGTATTGGGGACAGGGGCCGGGGCTACACCTTC	CASSIGDRGRGYTF
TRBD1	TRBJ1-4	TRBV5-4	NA	TGTGCCAGCAGCCTAGGGGACAGGGATGAAAAACTGTTTTTT	CASSLGDRDEKLFF
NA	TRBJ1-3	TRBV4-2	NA	TGTGCCAGCAGCCAACTACGTACTGGAAACACCATATATTTT	CASSQLRTGNTIYF
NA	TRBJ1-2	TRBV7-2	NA	TGTGCCAGCAGCTTAGACGCTTGGAGGAGTCGGGGCTACACCTTC	CASSLDAWRSRGYTF